These 3 T cell receptor beta chains were all obtained from the same sample, sequenced in a study of T cells in Graves' hyperthyroidism and ophthalmopathy. Template material for amplifying TCR beta CDR3 regions consisted of RNA transcripts. First-round RT-PCR targeting the TCR CDR3 was performed with the HTBI primer set. TCRdb fed the multiplex PCR reads into MiXCR, producing one record per CDR3 protein. The table lists around 520,000 distinct CDR3 sequences, approximately 25% of them singletons. The sequencing input was blood. The receptor source for this set is a woman in her twenties or thirties with Graves' ophthalmopathy.

This clonotype was counted ten times or more. The chain recombines TRBV27 with TRBJ2-7; a possible D gene is TRBD2 (5 bases). Germline lookup yields CDR1 MNHEY and CDR2 SMNVEV (reference sequence). Trimming shortened V by 8 bases and J by 3 bases, and 17 bases separated the two germline ends. The CDR3 consists of 14 residues. The CDR3 is CASGWGRTVYEQYF. The CDR3 DNA reads TGTGCCAGCGGGTGGGGTCGGACTGTCTACGAGCAGTACTTC.

J is TRBJ1-1 and V is TRBV6-1; 7 nucleotides line up with TRBD1. Looked up from germline, CDR1 is MNHNS and CDR2 is SASEGT. V was clipped by 2 bases and J by 0 bases; unmatched bases: 3. This CDR3 comprises 15 residues. CDR3 residues: CASSEWDRVNTEAFF. The CDR3, as DNA: TGTGCCAGCAGTGAATGGGACAGAGTGAACACTGAAGCTTTCTTT.

The J gene is TRBJ1-5, the V gene TRBV28; no reliable D call. Germline CDR1 and CDR2: MDHEN and SYDVKM. The CDR3 contains 12 residues. The ends were cut back, 5 bases at V and 8 bases at J, with 10 bases in the middle. Here the CDR3 DNA reads TGTGCCAGCAGTCCCCGATTTGAGCCCCAGCATTTT. Protein product: CASSPRFEPQHF.